Each of the 29 T cell receptor beta chains below was sequenced from the same sample in a study of blood T cell repertoires in COVID-19. TCRdb keeps only in-frame clones here, not all; method: immunoSEQ multiplex PCR. Among some 100,000 clones listed, around 92% were seen once. Specimen: peripheral blood. Every receptor here comes from a man aged 50 to 60 with active COVID-19.

The chain has TRBV7-8 and TRBJ1-3; D gene ambiguous. The CDR3 covers 17 residues. Germline V CDR1 and CDR2: SGHVS, FQNEAQ. Trimming took off 0 bases at V and 0 bases at J, with 12 bases between the two ends. CDR3 in DNA: TGTGCCAGCAGCTTAGCGCTCCCAGGATACTCTGGAAACACCATATATTTT. It specifies CASSLALPGYSGNTIYF.

V usage is TRBV19 and J usage is TRBJ1-4; 11 bases map to TRBD1. CDR1 is LNHDA and CDR2 is SQIVND in the germline V gene (reference sequence). The V and J ends lost 5 bases and 5 bases, in that order; junction bases with no gene match: 1. The CDR3 is 14 residues long. CDR3 region: CASSGTGGNEKLFF. The CDR3 DNA is TGTGCCAGTAGTGGGACAGGGGGGAATGAAAAACTGTTTTTT.

J is TRBJ2-4 and V is TRBV4-1; a possible D gene is TRBD1 (5 bases). The CDR3 contains 17 residues. V was trimmed by 1 base and J by 0 bases, leaving 13 bases between them. Germline CDR1 and CDR2: MGHRA and YSYEKL. As DNA, the CDR3 is TGCGCCAGCAGCCAAGTAGGGGCTTCATTAGCCAAAAACATTCAGTACTTC. Its translation: CASSQVGASLAKNIQYF.

The CDR3 sequence: CASSLREGGNTEAFF. CDR3 DNA sequence: TGTGCCAGCAGCTTAAGGGAAGGGGGCAACACTGAAGCTTTCTTT. The rearrangement uses TRBV7-9 and TRBJ1-1; 7 nucleotides line up with TRBD1. The CDR3 is 15 residues long. Per germline, CDR1 SEHNR and CDR2 FQNEAQ (reference sequence). V lost 2 bases and J lost 2; bases outside the gene matches: 5.

This chain joins TRBV24-1 and TRBJ1-5; no definite D call. The CDR3 loop spans 15 amino acids. Germline V gene lookup returns CDR1 KGHDR and CDR2 SFDVKD. V lost 6 bases and J 7 bases, leaving 18 bases between the germline ends. The CDR3 DNA reads as TGTGCCACCAGTCACCGCGAATGGTCGGGGCAGCCCCAGCATTTT. Amino acids: CATSHREWSGQPQHF.

The chain recombines TRBV6-5 with TRBJ1-5, with a tentative D call TRBD1 (6 bases). This CDR3 comprises 15 residues. CDR1 and CDR2 from the germline V gene are MNHEY and SVGAGI. With 6 bases removed from V and 0 bases from J, the gap between germline ends came to 12 bases. The CDR3 DNA reads TGTGCCAGCAGACCCGGGACAAATAGCAATCAGCCCCAGCATTTT. Translated: CASRPGTNSNQPQHF.

The chain couples TRBV19 to TRBJ1-1; D not resolved. The length of the CDR3 is 14 residues. V lost 6 bases and J lost 1, with 12 bases in between. CDR1 and CDR2 from the germline V gene are LNHDA and SQIVND (reference sequence). This chain's CDR3 is CASSAHSGNTEAFF. In nucleotides, the CDR3 is TGTGCCAGTAGCGCTCATTCAGGGAACACTGAAGCTTTCTTT.

J is TRBJ1-5 and V is TRBV24-1; possibly TRBD1 for D (6 bases). Trimming took off 2 bases at V and 4 bases at J, with 8 bases between the two ends. The V gene's germline CDR1 is KGHDR and CDR2 SFDVKD. The CDR3 is 14 residues long. The DNA for the CDR3 is TGTGCCACCAGTGATTCCAGGGGTAATCAGCCCCAGCATTTT. Translation: CATSDSRGNQPQHF.

The J gene is TRBJ1-4, the V gene TRBV7-9, with 9 nucleotides matching TRBD1. Germline assignment: CDR1 SEHNR and CDR2 FQNEAQ (reference sequence). V shed 5 bases, J shed 5 bases, and the junction held 3 bases outside the gene matches. CDR3 length: 14 amino acids. Here the CDR3 DNA reads TGTGCCAGCAGCCCACAGGGGGCGAATGAAAAACTGTTTTTT. Amino acids: CASSPQGANEKLFF.

V is TRBV7-3 and J is TRBJ2-1, with D maybe TRBD1 (6 bases). The V and J ends lost 1 base and 7 bases respectively, with 8 bases between them. Germline V lookup: CDR1 SGHTA, CDR2 FQGTGA. The CDR3 is 13 residues long. The CDR3 bases are TGTGCCAGCAGCTTAAATAGGGGGAATGAGCAGTTCTTC. Residues: CASSLNRGNEQFF.

This chain uses TRBV5-1 with TRBJ2-3; D might be TRBD1 (5 bases). V gave up 0 bases and J gave up 0 bases, with 8 bases separating them. Germline-derived CDR1 and CDR2 are SGHRS and YFSETQ. This CDR3 spans 15 amino acids. The CDR3 region is CASSLAGLSTDTQYF. CDR3 nucleotide sequence: TGCGCCAGCAGCTTGGCAGGGCTTAGCACAGATACGCAGTATTTT.

The gene calls are TRBV28 and TRBJ2-7, with D tentatively TRBD2 (5 bases). This CDR3 comprises 13 residues. Per germline, CDR1 MDHEN and CDR2 SYDVKM. Trimming removed 5 bases from V and 7 bases from J, with 15 bases in between. The CDR3 loop is CASSPGGVGEQYF. CDR3 sequence (DNA): TGTGCCAGCAGTCCTGGAGGAGTTGGGGAGCAGTACTTC.

This chain links TRBV28 with TRBJ1-4; TRBD1 is a possible D gene (6 bases). From germline, CDR1 is MDHEN and CDR2 SYDVKM. V dropped 6 bases and J dropped 8 bases, with 16 bases sitting between them. CDR3 length: 14 amino acids. Here the CDR3 DNA reads TGTGCCAGCAGCGTACAGGGTATTTACGAAAAACTGTTTTTT. Protein: CASSVQGIYEKLFF. The whole variable domain, filled in from reference TRBV28 and TRBJ1-4, reads DVKVTQSSRYLVKRTGEKVFLECVQDMDHENMFWYRQDPGLGLRLIYFSYDVKMKEKGDIPEGYSVSREKKERFSLILESASTNQTSMYLCASSVQGIYEKLFFGSGTQLSVL.

The chain uses TRBV6-5 and TRBJ2-1; 9 nucleotides agree with TRBD2. Trimming cost V 6 bases and J 4 bases; bases outside gene matches: 1. This CDR3 is 13 amino acids long. The V gene's germline CDR1 is MNHEY and CDR2 SVGAGI. The chain's CDR3 is CASRAGGYNEQFF. CDR3 bases: TGTGCCAGCAGGGCGGGAGGGTACAATGAGCAGTTCTTC.

The V gene is TRBV2, the J gene TRBJ2-2, with 8 positions matching TRBD2. Unmatched junction bases numbered 2, after V lost 6 bases and J lost 2 bases. The length of the CDR3 is 14 residues. Per the germline V gene, CDR1 is SNHLY and CDR2 is FYNNEI. DNA of the CDR3: TGTGCCAGCAGCCGGGGGGGCAACACCGGGGAGCTGTTTTTT. Translation: CASSRGGNTGELFF. Full variable domain (missing parts from reference TRBV2 and TRBJ2-2): EPEVTQTPSHQVTQMGQEVILRCVPISNHLYFYWYRQILGQKVEFLVSFYNNEISEKSEIFDDQFSVERPDGSNFTLKIRSTKLEDSAMYFCASSRGGNTGELFFGEGSRLTVL.

The rearrangement joins TRBV6-5 to TRBJ2-7, with 10 positions matching TRBD2. Trimming removed 8 bases from V and 2 bases from J; junction bases left unmatched: 3. The CDR3 spans 13 residues. The germline gives CDR1 MNHEY, CDR2 SVGAGI. The CDR3 is CASQREGTYEQYF. The DNA for the CDR3 is TGTGCCAGCCAGCGGGAGGGAACCTACGAGCAGTACTTC.

The J gene is TRBJ2-3, the V gene TRBV6-5, with D tentatively TRBD2 (6 bases). From germline, CDR1 is MNHEY and CDR2 SVGAGI. The CDR3 is 14 amino acids. V was trimmed by 5 bases and J by 4 bases, leaving 13 bases between them. The CDR3: CASSPGRAADTQYF. The CDR3, as DNA: TGTGCCAGCAGTCCCGGGAGAGCGGCAGATACGCAGTATTTT.

V and J are TRBV19 and TRBJ2-7, with TRBD1 matching over 8 bases. Germline values: CDR1 LNHDA, CDR2 SQIVND (reference sequence). V gave up 5 bases and J gave up 5 bases; unmatched junction bases: 11. CDR3 length: 15 residues. This CDR3 reads CASSPRTGFIDEQYF. DNA for the CDR3: TGTGCCAGTAGTCCCAGGACAGGGTTTATCGACGAGCAGTACTTC.

This chain uses TRBV19 with TRBJ2-7, with D possibly matching TRBD1 (6 bases). The CDR3 spans 13 residues. V gave up 3 bases and J gave up 3 bases, with 9 bases separating them. CDR1 is LNHDA, CDR2 SQIVND, per germline (reference sequence). This CDR3 reads CASSIVTGYEQYF. CDR3 nucleotide sequence: TGTGCCAGTAGTATTGTGACAGGCTACGAGCAGTACTTC.

J is TRBJ2-7 and V is TRBV27; perhaps TRBD2 as D (5 bases). Trimming shortened V by 8 bases and J by 5 bases, and 22 bases separated the two germline ends. This CDR3 region has 15 residues. The germline V gene encodes CDR1 MNHEY and CDR2 SMNVEV (reference sequence). The CDR3 region is CASRLEVRGSHEQYF. The CDR3, as DNA: TGTGCCAGCCGCTTGGAGGTACGGGGTTCCCACGAGCAGTACTTC.

This clone turned up a few times. The CDR3 DNA reads as TGTGCCAGCAGTTTCCGGGTTCGGCGGAACTATGGCTACACCTTC. Protein sequence: CASSFRVRRNYGYTF. This sequence joins TRBV28 and TRBJ1-2, with D unresolved. Germline V lookup: CDR1 MDHEN, CDR2 SYDVKM. Trimming took 3 bases from V and 2 from J, leaving 13 bases between them. The CDR3 consists of 15 residues.

The rearrangement uses TRBV10-2 and TRBJ2-3; D gene ambiguous. V lost 4 bases and J 2 bases, leaving 10 bases between the germline ends. CDR3 size: 14 residues. The germline gives CDR1 WSHSY, CDR2 SAAADI. CDR3: CASSVKQPTDTQYF. Written as DNA, the CDR3 is TGCGCCAGCAGTGTTAAACAGCCCACAGATACGCAGTATTTT.

The chain carries TRBV3-1 (or the pseudogene TRBV3-2) and TRBJ2-2, with D possibly TRBD2 on 6 matching bases. Trimming stripped 4 bases from V and 1 base from J, with 10 bases between. There are 15 residues in the CDR3. CDR1 and CDR2 from the germline V gene are LGHDT and YNNKEL (reference sequence). The DNA for the CDR3 is TGTGCCAGCAGCCTTATTAGCGGGAACACCGGGGAGCTGTTTTTT. Its protein product is CASSLISGNTGELFF.

The chain is built from TRBV7-8 and TRBJ2-1, with D maybe TRBD2 (7 bases). The CDR3 totals 15 residues. CDR1 and CDR2 (germline): SGHVS, FQNEAQ. The ends were cut back, 6 bases at V and 6 bases at J, with 18 bases in the middle. The CDR3 sequence: CASSRGGPGGNEQFF. The DNA for the CDR3 is TGTGCCAGCAGTCGCGGGGGCCCTGGCGGCAATGAGCAGTTCTTC. Complete variable domain (other parts from reference TRBV7-8 and TRBJ2-1): GAGVSQSPRYKVAKRGQDVALRCDPISGHVSLFWYQQALGQGPEFLTYFQNEAQLDKSGLPSDRFFAERPEGSVSTLKIQRTQQEDSAVYLCASSRGGPGGNEQFFGPGTRLTVL.

The chain uses TRBV5-1 and TRBJ2-1; 7 bases map to TRBD2. This CDR3 is built from 14 residues. V gave up 0 bases and J gave up 8 bases; unmatched junction bases: 5. Germline CDR1 reads SGHRS; CDR2 reads YFSETQ. The CDR3 spells CASSLGREYDEQFF. The DNA of the CDR3 is TGCGCCAGCAGCTTGGGGCGGGAGTACGATGAGCAGTTCTTC.

In regard to this clone: Other nucleotide sequences from this sample produce the same CDR3. CDR3 sequence: CASSPQGTNEKLFF. The CDR3 bases are TGTGCCAGCAGCCCACAGGGAACTAATGAAAAACTGTTTTTT. The V and J genes are TRBV28 and TRBJ1-4; D might be TRBD1 (6 bases). The CDR3 runs 14 residues. Looked up from germline, CDR1 is MDHEN and CDR2 is SYDVKM. V was trimmed by 6 bases and J by 1 base, leaving 9 bases between them.

V and J are TRBV3-1 (or the pseudogene TRBV3-2) and TRBJ2-7; 13 bases fit TRBD2. This CDR3 is built from 16 residues. Trimming cost V 3 bases and J 2 bases; bases outside gene matches: 4. Germline-derived CDR1 and CDR2 are LGHDT and YNNKEL (reference sequence). The CDR3 spells CASSHMTSGRTYEQYF. The DNA of the CDR3 is TGTGCCAGCAGCCACATGACTAGCGGGAGGACCTACGAGCAGTACTTC.

The chain couples TRBV9 to TRBJ2-1, with D possibly being TRBD2 (5 bases). V was shortened by 0 bases and J by 7 bases, with 14 bases between the two germline ends. In germline, CDR1 is SGDLS, CDR2 YYNGEE. The CDR3 loop spans 15 amino acids. The CDR3 DNA reads TGTGCCAGCAGCGTAGGGACTTCGGCGGTAAATGAGCAGTTCTTC. Translation gives CASSVGTSAVNEQFF.

The V and J genes are TRBV6-5 and TRBJ1-2, with a possible D match to TRBD1 (5 bases). CDR3 length: 13 amino acids. Trimming removed 2 bases from V and 8 bases from J, with 12 bases in between. Per the germline V gene, CDR1 is MNHEY and CDR2 is SVGAGI. The CDR3 is CASSYQGMGGYTF. DNA of the CDR3: TGTGCCAGCAGTTACCAGGGAATGGGCGGCTACACCTTC.